This T cell receptor beta chain was retrieved from a study of CXCR3-negative and CXCR3-positive naive CD8 T cells. The study, taken as a whole, reports: After cryopreservation, CXCR3 expression dropped partially; most assays used fresh PBMCs. Memory cells diverged, while naive CXCR3-positive and CXCR3-negative cells had similar TRBV-TRBJ usage.

Researchers prepared the TRB cDNA libraries using 5' RACE with UMI labels. TCRdb reprocessed the 5' RACE reads; each CDR3 protein has one entry and no DNA is given. The table lists 40,000 to 55,000 distinct CDR3 sequences. This CDR3 has 15 amino acids. Per germline, CDR1 LGHNA and CDR2 YSLEER. Worth noting for this clonotype: Its antigen is as yet unknown.

Sequenced material: naive CXCR3- CD8+ T cells from blood. Subset noted: CD45RO-CCR7+CD27+CD95- naive CD8+ T cells lacking CXCR3 (TNR3-). This sequence was found in a human donor in good health. Some clones in this sample may be carry-over from other donors' samples. The chain links TRBV4-3 to TRBJ2-7; TCRdb outputs TRBD2, but without DNA this stays unchecked. The chain's CDR3 is CASSQGLPGPYEQYF.